The rows below give T cell receptor beta chains drawn from one sample of a study of blood T cell dynamics during melanoma immunotherapy. The protocol was immunoSEQ multiplex PCR, while the TCRdb copy is restricted to in-frame clones and leaves out a portion. The table includes 25,000 to 30,000 clones, roughly 84% detected once. The sequences come from blood, collected from a patient treated with checkpoint blockade. Source of these receptors: a human donor with melanoma. The conserved cysteine and the conserved F or W are not part of the CDR3 here. Each record gives: clone size, V gene, CDR3 length, J gene, CDR3 protein. Clone size appears in some rows only: once, few, many, or a class for an expanded clone.

abundance: .
v_gene: TRBV2
len: 14
j_gene: TRBJ2-3
CDR3aa: ASTLRDGLTADTQY

abundance: .
v_gene: TRBV5-1
len: 12
j_gene: .
CDR3aa: ASSLYAGIYEQY

abundance: .
v_gene: TRBV6-4
len: 12
j_gene: TRBJ2-3
CDR3aa: ASSPGLNADTQY

abundance: .
v_gene: TRBV30
len: 10
j_gene: TRBJ2-5
CDR3aa: AWSVRGGTQY

abundance: .
v_gene: TRBV5-6
len: 13
j_gene: TRBJ2-4
CDR3aa: ASSPSDRAKNIQY

abundance: .
v_gene: TRBV27
len: 12
j_gene: TRBJ2-7
CDR3aa: ASTRTGVSYEQY

abundance: .
v_gene: TRBV7-2
len: 14
j_gene: TRBJ1-3
CDR3aa: ASSLSSRGPGNTIY

abundance: .
v_gene: TRBV29-1
len: 10
j_gene: TRBJ1-2
CDR3aa: SVERQDYGYT

abundance: .
v_gene: TRBV10-2
len: 12
j_gene: TRBJ2-2
CDR3aa: ASSPGGATGELF

abundance: .
v_gene: TRBV7-9
len: 12
j_gene: TRBJ1-2
CDR3aa: ASSLAGTAYGYT

abundance: .
v_gene: TRBV9
len: 13
j_gene: TRBJ2-7
CDR3aa: ASSVEGGGTYEQY

abundance: .
v_gene: TRBV4-1
len: 14
j_gene: TRBJ2-1
CDR3aa: ASSHLLAGGLNEQF

abundance: .
v_gene: TRBV10-3
len: 11
j_gene: TRBJ1-3
CDR3aa: AINRGQGNTIY

abundance: .
v_gene: TRBV5-1
len: 13
j_gene: TRBJ2-5
CDR3aa: ASSLGTGEKKTQY

abundance: .
v_gene: TRBV7-9
len: 11
j_gene: TRBJ2-7
CDR3aa: ASSWGQAYEQY

abundance: .
v_gene: TRBV19
len: 11
j_gene: TRBJ2-3
CDR3aa: ATGTRSTDTQY

abundance: .
v_gene: TRBV5-1
len: 14
j_gene: TRBJ2-1
CDR3aa: ASSFRVPGSYNEQF

abundance: once
v_gene: TRBV5-1
len: 12
j_gene: TRBJ2-7
CDR3aa: ASSPRTGLDEQY

abundance: .
v_gene: TRBV7-6
len: 14
j_gene: TRBJ2-7
CDR3aa: ASSLGPGTSGYEQY

abundance: .
v_gene: TRBV29-1
len: 11
j_gene: TRBJ2-2
CDR3aa: SVGQGAVGELF

abundance: .
v_gene: TRBV27
len: 14
j_gene: TRBJ2-7
CDR3aa: ASSLYDSTGIYEQY

abundance: .
v_gene: TRBV18
len: 13
j_gene: TRBJ2-2
CDR3aa: ASSPPRGETGELF

abundance: .
v_gene: TRBV5-6
len: 13
j_gene: TRBJ2-5
CDR3aa: ASSLYAGDSGTQY

abundance: .
v_gene: TRBV2
len: 10
j_gene: TRBJ1-1
CDR3aa: ASRQQGPEAF

abundance: .
v_gene: TRBV5-1
len: 11
j_gene: TRBJ1-5
CDR3aa: ASSLDPNQPQH

abundance: .
v_gene: TRBV5-6
len: 13
j_gene: TRBJ1-5
CDR3aa: ASSSGLYSNQPQH

abundance: few
v_gene: TRBV5-1
len: 13
j_gene: TRBJ1-2
CDR3aa: ASSTGQNSNYGYT

abundance: .
v_gene: TRBV6-4
len: 12
j_gene: TRBJ2-1
CDR3aa: ASSETGEDNEQF

abundance: .
v_gene: TRBV11-3
len: 13
j_gene: TRBJ2-1
CDR3aa: ASSLEAGIYNEQF

abundance: .
v_gene: TRBV11-1
len: 11
j_gene: TRBJ2-2
CDR3aa: ASSFDSTGELF

abundance: .
v_gene: TRBV10-2
len: 11
j_gene: TRBJ1-1
CDR3aa: ASSEQGNTEAF

abundance: .
v_gene: TRBV5-1
len: 11
j_gene: TRBJ1-5
CDR3aa: ASSSRAGQPQH